This T cell receptor beta chain stems from a study of cytomegalovirus exposure and HLA in healthy donors. Background on the study: Drawn from HLA-typed donors, roughly 87 million unique TCRs were held in an early data release.

With 60 Vbeta and 13 Jbeta primers, the PCR was carried out. Clones were read by immunoSEQ multiplex PCR, and TCRdb kept only the in-frame ones, dropping some. The sample has 150,000 or so clones; the top ten hold roughly 2%. CDR3 size: 13 residues. CDR1 and CDR2 (germline): MNHNS, SASEGT. V lost 2 bases, J lost 1 base, and 5 bases lay in between. The sequence was collected from a woman under 30 in good health and CMV-seronegative. The genes are TRBV6-1 and TRBJ1-1; D is ambiguous. Sample: PBMCs. The CDR3 DNA sequence: TGTGCCAGCAGTGAATCAGAGAACACTGAAGCTTTCTTT. This gives the protein CASSESENTEAFF.